This entry describes one T cell receptor beta chain. The data belong to a study of blood T cell repertoires in COVID-19. Trimming removed 0 bases from V and 7 bases from J, with 16 bases in between. The CDR3 length is 15 residues. Looked up from germline, CDR1 is MNHEY and CDR2 is SVGAGI. Profiled with immunoSEQ multiplex PCR; TCRdb holds only in-frame clones, not every one. The table has 100,000 or so clones, around 84% seen once; the top ten hold 10% to 15%. This TCR came from a woman aged 60-70 years in a cohort sampled during active or convalescent COVID-19. The genes are TRBV6-5 and TRBJ2-7; a possible D gene is TRBD2 (5 bases). Sequenced sample: peripheral blood. The CDR3 region has the DNA TGTGCCAGCAGTTACTCTCAGGTGGCGGGTCGAGAGCAGTACTTC. This gives the protein CASSYSQVAGREQYF.